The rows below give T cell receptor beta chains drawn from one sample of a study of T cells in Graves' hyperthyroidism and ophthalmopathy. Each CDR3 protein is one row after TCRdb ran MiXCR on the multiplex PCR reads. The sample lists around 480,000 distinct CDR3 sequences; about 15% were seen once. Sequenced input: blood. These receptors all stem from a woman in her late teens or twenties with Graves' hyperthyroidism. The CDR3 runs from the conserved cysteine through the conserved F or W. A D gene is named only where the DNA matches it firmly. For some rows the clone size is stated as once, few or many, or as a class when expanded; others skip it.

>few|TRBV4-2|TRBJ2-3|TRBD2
TGTGCCAGTACACGGCGGCGGGAGAGCACAGATACGCAGTATTTT
CASTRRRESTDTQYF
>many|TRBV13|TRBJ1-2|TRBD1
TGTGCCAGCAGCTCGCCGACAGGGGGCGACTATGGCTACACCTTC
CASSSPTGGDYGYTF
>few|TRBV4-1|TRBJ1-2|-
TGCGCCAGCAGCCTAGGGCCGAACGAGGGCTACACCTTC
CASSLGPNEGYTF
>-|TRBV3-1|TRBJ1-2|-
TGTGCCAGCAGCCAAGGCGGCAGGACCTATGGCTACACCTTC
CASSQGGRTYGYTF
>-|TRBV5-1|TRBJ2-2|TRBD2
TGCGCCAGCAGCTTGGATCGTGGCGGGAGTACCGGGGAGCTGTTTTTT
CASSLDRGGSTGELFF
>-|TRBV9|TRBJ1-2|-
TGTGCCAGCAGCGTAGCTGGGAGGGCCCACTATGGCTACACCTTC
CASSVAGRAHYGYTF
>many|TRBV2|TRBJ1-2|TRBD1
TGTGCCAGCAGAACACAGGGGCGGACTGGCTACACCTTC
CASRTQGRTGYTF
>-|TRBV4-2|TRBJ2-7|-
TGTGCCAGCAGCCAAGAGGGCCCTGCGGTTGGGGAGCAGTACTTC
CASSQEGPAVGEQYF
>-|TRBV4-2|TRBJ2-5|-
TGTGCCAGCAGCCAAGTGCTGCAAGAGACCCAGTACTTC
CASSQVLQETQYF
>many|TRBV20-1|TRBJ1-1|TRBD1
TGCAGTGCTACGGACAGGGGCCCCCTGAACACTGAAGCTTTCTTT
CSATDRGPLNTEAFF
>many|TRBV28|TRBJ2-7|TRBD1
TGTGCCAGCACCCCCCAGGGGGTGTTCTACGAGCAGTACTTC
CASTPQGVFYEQYF
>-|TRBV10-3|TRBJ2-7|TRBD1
TGTGTCATCAGGGGACAGGACCCTGCATGGCAGTACTTC
CVIRGQDPAWQYF
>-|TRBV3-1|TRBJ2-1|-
TGTGCTAGCAGCCTGCAGTATCGCGGTTCCTACAATGAGCACTTCTTC
CASSLQYRGSYNEHFF
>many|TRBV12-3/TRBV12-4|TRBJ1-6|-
TGTGCCAGCAGATCGACAGATTATGGTAATTCACCCCTCCACTTT
CASRSTDYGNSPLHF
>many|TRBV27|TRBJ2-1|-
TGTGCCAGCACCCGAAAGAGAGGATCGGATGAGCAGTTCTTC
CASTRKRGSDEQFF
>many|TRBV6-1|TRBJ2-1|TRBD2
TGTGCCAGCAAGTCCACTAGCGGGAGGGCCATGTATGAGCAGTTCTTC
CASKSTSGRAMYEQFF
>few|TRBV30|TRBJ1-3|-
TGTGCCTGTAATCCCGGGTTCTCTGGAAACACCATATATTTT
CACNPGFSGNTIYF
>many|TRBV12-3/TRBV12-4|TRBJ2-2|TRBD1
TGTGCCAGCAGTCCCGACAGGGCGCACACCGGGGAGCTGTTTTTT
CASSPDRAHTGELFF
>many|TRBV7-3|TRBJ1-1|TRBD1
TGTGCCAGCAGACGAGGGGGCATGAACACTGAAGCTTTCTTT
CASRRGGMNTEAFF
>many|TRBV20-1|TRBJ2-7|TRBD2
TGCAGTGCTAGAGATAGGAAGCGGGAGGGCCCTAGCTCCTACGAGCAGTACTTC
CSARDRKREGPSSYEQYF
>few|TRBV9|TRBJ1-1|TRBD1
TGTGCCAGCAGCACGACAGGGGACACCACTGAAGCTTTCTTT
CASSTTGDTTEAFF
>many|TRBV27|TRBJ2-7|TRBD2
TGTGCCAGCAGTTTATCTATCCTAGCGGGGGCCTACGAGCAGTACTTC
CASSLSILAGAYEQYF
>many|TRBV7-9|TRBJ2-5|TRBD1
TGTGCCAGCAACCCCGGGACAGGGGGTATTGAGACCCAGTACTTC
CASNPGTGGIETQYF
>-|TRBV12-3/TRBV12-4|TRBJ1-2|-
TGTGCCAGCAGTTTAAGTACTTGGCAGGGCTGGGATGGCTACACCTTC
CASSLSTWQGWDGYTF
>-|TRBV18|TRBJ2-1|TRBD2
TGTGCCAGCTCAGGACTAGCGAACAATGAGCAGTTCTTC
CASSGLANNEQFF
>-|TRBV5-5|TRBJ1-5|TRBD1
TGTGCCAGCAGCCTCGCCTACAGGGGCGCCGGGCAGCCCCAGCATTTT
CASSLAYRGAGQPQHF
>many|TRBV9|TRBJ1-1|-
TGTGCCAGCAGCTCCGGGACGCAGGGGACTGAAGCTTTCTTT
CASSSGTQGTEAFF
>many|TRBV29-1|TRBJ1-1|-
TGCAGCGCCCTGGTCGGGGGGTTGAACACTGAAGCTTTCTTT
CSALVGGLNTEAFF
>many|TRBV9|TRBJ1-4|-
TGTGCCAGCAGCGTAGGGGGACGGCGTAATGAAAAACTGTTTTTT
CASSVGGRRNEKLFF
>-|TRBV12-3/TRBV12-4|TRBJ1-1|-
TGTGCCAGCAGTTCGAGATTCACTGAAGCTTTCTTT
CASSSRFTEAFF
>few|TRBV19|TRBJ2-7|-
TGTGCCAGTAGTAGATCAGGAGACTACGAGCAGTACTTC
CASSRSGDYEQYF
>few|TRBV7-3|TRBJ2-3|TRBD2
TGTGCCAGCAGCTTAAGCATAGCGGGAGGTTTGGATACGCAGTATTTT
CASSLSIAGGLDTQYF
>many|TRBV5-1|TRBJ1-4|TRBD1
TGCGCCAGCAGCTTCGGTCACAATAACAGGGGTGAAAAACTGTTTTTT
CASSFGHNNRGEKLFF
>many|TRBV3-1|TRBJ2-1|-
TGTGCCAGCAGCCAAGTCGTGGGCGGCGGGAATAGCAATGAGCAGTTCTTC
CASSQVVGGGNSNEQFF
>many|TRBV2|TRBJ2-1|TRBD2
TGTGCCAGCAGTGAAGGGCTGACTAGCCCGTTCTTC
CASSEGLTSPFF
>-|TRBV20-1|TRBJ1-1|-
TGCAGTGCTAGAGAAGGGGATCCGGGGAACACTGAAGCTTTCTTT
CSAREGDPGNTEAFF
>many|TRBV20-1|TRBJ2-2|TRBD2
TGCAGTGCTGCCAGGACTAGGAACACCGGGGAGCTGTTTTTT
CSAARTRNTGELFF
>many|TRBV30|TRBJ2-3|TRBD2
TGTGCCTGGAGTCGAGCGGGGCAAGTCACGGATACGCAGTATTTT
CAWSRAGQVTDTQYF
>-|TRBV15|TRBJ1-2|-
TGTGCCACCAGCAGAGATCGAAGCTATGGCTACACCTTC
CATSRDRSYGYTF
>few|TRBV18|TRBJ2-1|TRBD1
TGTGCCAGCTCACCACCGTCCGACAGGGGGTACAATGAGCAGTTCTTC
CASSPPSDRGYNEQFF
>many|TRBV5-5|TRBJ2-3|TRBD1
TGTGCCAGCACCGCTAGACCAGGGGGCGGTGCAGATACGCAGTATTTT
CASTARPGGGADTQYF
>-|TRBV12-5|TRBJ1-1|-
TGTGCTAGTGGTTACCCGAGGGGGTCTGAAGCTTTCTTT
CASGYPRGSEAFF
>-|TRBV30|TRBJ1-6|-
TGTGCCTGGAGGCGGCACCCTAATTCACCCCTCCACTTT
CAWRRHPNSPLHF